This entry features one T cell receptor beta chain sequence. This clone appeared a single time. Its antigen remains unidentified. No base qualities exist here, and no much larger clone lies one base off it. Whole blood was collected in K2EDTA tubes by collaborating institutions according to the institutions' own protocols. For TCRbeta analysis, collaborator samples were shipped as frozen whole blood, as isolated PBMCs, or as DNA extracted from either sample type. The CDR3 covers 15 residues, taking in both the cysteine and the phenylalanine. Only the CDR3 part of the read is kept: 45 bases, read in frame from the first base. V lost 5 bases and J lost 2 bases; the stretch between them is 15 bases long. The germline V gene encodes CDR1 MNHEY and CDR2 SVGAGI. This record belongs to a study of blood T cell repertoires in COVID-19 (dated by TCRdb to 2020 to 2022). The study in broad terms: The collaborator samples originated in the United States, Italy and Spain and spanned the acute and convalescent phases of COVID-19. A freely available public database, intended as a resource for researchers studying the immune response to SARS-CoV-2, is where the repertoires were released. Nearly every sample came with metadata listing a de-identified subject ID, COVID-19 status, age in years and sex. Where available, HLA class I and class II types were taken from metadata supplied by the sample provider and were not determined by assay-based typing. Deeply sampled blood TCRbeta repertoires from subjects exposed to, actively infected with, or recovered from COVID-19 were included in the dataset. The material from the prospective study consisted of cDNA or gDNA derived from T cells, B-cell-depleted T cells, or PBMCs. Samples were obtained from the ongoing ImmuneRACE study (first 160 participants) and from about 1,300 subjects provided by 6 global collaborators.

Study-wide findings and limitations: The amount of clinical and demographic metadata varied by source and participant and was provided uncurated.

TCRbeta CDR3 regions were amplified from genomic DNA using the immunoSEQ Assay, a bias-controlled multiplex PCR. The published analysis was carried out like this. Within the assay, amplification of reference gene primers was used to estimate how many nucleated cells each sample contained. To quantify the absolute abundance of each unique TCRbeta CDR3 rearrangement, sequence reads were collapsed and filtered. Productive Simpson clonality was computed per sample as the square root of Simpson's diversity index over productive rearrangements. TCRdb mirrors the immuneACCESS table, restricted to in-frame sequences. Some clones are absent from its copies; in checked studies, under half trace to an unresolved V gene, and the reason for the others is unknown. The DNA was the basis for D and trimming; V, J and clone size are from that table. Recorded for this sample are under 30,000 clones; 92% of them occurred a single time. The ten largest clones add up to under 2.5% of the sample.

The rearrangement joined TRBV6-5 to TRBJ1-2; the D region possibly corresponds to TRBD1 (5 bases align). The clonotype was recovered from a man aged 50 to 59 with active COVID-19. The source material was peripheral blood. The DNA sequence is as follows: TGTGCCAGCAGTATGGGAGGTGGGGGAAACTATGGCTACACCTTC. This sequence encodes CASSMGGGGNYGYTF.